This paragraph covers one T cell receptor beta chain sequence. Its antigen is currently unknown. Trimming took 4 bases from V and 3 from J; bases not matched to a gene: 3. Germline loops: CDR1 MNHEY, CDR2 SMNVEV (reference sequence). The length of the CDR3 is 14 residues. Profiling relied on immunoSEQ multiplex PCR, and the TCRdb table lists in-frame clones only, not all of them. Of roughly 48,000 clones detected, approximately 61% appear once; the ten largest clones hold 4.5% to 6%. This sample stems from a study of vaccination effects on CD4 cells after COVID-19. With more than 9 days of culture completed, CD4+ T cells were isolated.

J is TRBJ2-7 and V is TRBV27; 10 bases fit TRBD1. The clonotype originates from a human donor who received a COVID-19 vaccine. Source: CD4+ T cells from PBMCs cultured without peptide, taken before COVID-19 vaccination. The CDR3 loop reads CASSSRTGGYEQYF. Written as DNA, the CDR3 is TGTGCCAGCAGTTCCCGGACAGGGGGCTACGAGCAGTACTTC.